The 20 T cell receptor beta chains reported below all come from one sample, sequenced in a study of T-cell reconstitution after alpha-beta-depleted transplantation in children. Preparation of the TCRbeta library was carried out with unique molecular identifiers. TCRdb re-called the PCR reads with MiXCR, one entry per CDR3 protein. The repertoire consists of around 93,000 distinct CDR3 sequences, with roughly 8.3% occurring once and the leading ten covering 5.5% to 8%. Sequencing was performed on PBMCs from the stem cell graft donor, taken from the stem cell graft. The receptors come from a human donor who donated a stem cell graft to a child with congenital amegakaryocytic thrombocytopenia.

This clonotype was counted many times. The chain couples TRBV7-8 to TRBJ2-7; D gene ambiguous. Germline lookup yields CDR1 SGHVS and CDR2 FQNEAQ. V lost 5 bases, J lost 2 bases, and 13 bases lay in between. The CDR3 covers 14 residues. The CDR3: CASSPERRAYEQYF. CDR3 bases: TGTGCCAGCAGCCCTGAGAGGAGAGCCTACGAGCAGTACTTC. Drawing the rest from reference TRBV7-8 and TRBJ2-7, the complete variable domain is GAGVSQSPRYKVAKRGQDVALRCDPISGHVSLFWYQQALGQGPEFLTYFQNEAQLDKSGLPSDRFFAERPEGSVSTLKIQRTQQEDSAVYLCASSPERRAYEQYFGPGTRLTVT.

There are many counts of this clonotype. The chain combines TRBV5-1 with TRBJ2-3, with 11 bases matching TRBD2. CDR1 is SGHRS, CDR2 YFSETQ, per germline. This CDR3 has 18 amino acids. V gave up 2 bases and J gave up 3 bases; unmatched junction bases: 11. DNA for the CDR3: TGCGCCAGCAGCTTACTTAGCGGGGGGGCCGGGAGTACAGATACGCAGTATTTT. It encodes CASSLLSGGAGSTDTQYF.

This clonotype was seen many times. V and J are TRBV5-1 and TRBJ2-5, with TRBD1 matching over 9 bases. The V segment lost 0 bases and the J segment 4 bases; nucleotides outside the gene matches: 4. Germline-derived CDR1 and CDR2 are SGHRS and YFSETQ. The CDR3 contains 15 residues. CDR3 protein: CASSLAGTGTETQYF. The CDR3 nucleotides read TGCGCCAGCAGCTTGGCCGGGACAGGGACAGAGACCCAGTACTTC.

This clonotype appeared many times. This CDR3 is CASCSEGSEAFF. The CDR3 DNA follows: TGTGCCAGCTGCTCCGAAGGTTCTGAAGCTTTCTTT. The chain employs TRBV3-1 and TRBJ1-1; unclear D gene. Trimming shortened V by 8 bases and J by 6 bases, and 13 bases separated the two germline ends. In germline, CDR1 is LGHDT, CDR2 YNNKEL (reference sequence). This CDR3 region has 12 residues.

Many counts were recorded for this clonotype. A read error is possible here, since a much larger clone lies one base away. The J gene is TRBJ1-1, the V gene TRBV20-1; maybe TRBD1 (5 bases). Germline V gives CDR1 DFQATT, CDR2 SNEGSKA (reference sequence). The CDR3 contains 13 residues. Trimming pared 5 bases from V and 2 bases from J, leaving 12 bases between. This CDR3 reads CSALRQSNTEAFF. In DNA, the CDR3 is TGCAGTGCTCTGCGACAGAGTAACACTGAAGCTTTCTTT.

There are many counts of this clonotype. This chain uses TRBV7-2 with TRBJ1-2; D gene ambiguous. From germline, CDR1 is SGHTA and CDR2 FQGNSA. CDR3 length: 12 residues. With 3 bases removed from V and 8 bases from J, the gap between germline ends came to 10 bases. CDR3 in amino acids: CASSFHGSGYTF. For the CDR3, the DNA is TGTGCCAGCAGCTTCCACGGGTCCGGCTACACCTTC.

For this clonotype: This may stem from a read error, because a much larger clone lies one nucleotide away. The V gene is TRBV7-9, the J gene TRBJ2-6; the D gene is possibly TRBD2 (5 bases). Germline values: CDR1 SEHNR, CDR2 FQNEAQ (reference sequence). The CDR3 length is 17 residues. CDR3 nucleotide sequence: TGTGCCACCAGCTTAGGACGAGGACTGTCTGGGGCCAACGTCCTGACTTTC. It encodes CATSLGRGLSGANVLTF.

This clonotype was seen repeatedly, ten times or more. One end of the junction varies from germline; a read error may be responsible. The chain combines TRBV7-9 with TRBJ2-5; TRBD2 matches at 10 bases. The V gene's germline CDR1 is SEHNR and CDR2 FQNEAQ (reference sequence). This CDR3 is built from 15 residues. CDR3 residues: CASSLGASGRETQHF. The CDR3 DNA sequence: TGTGCCAGCAGCTTAGGTGCTAGCGGGAGAGAGACCCAGCACTTC.

This clonotype was counted at least ten times. This chain uses TRBV20-1 with TRBJ1-1; D not resolved. Germline-derived CDR1 and CDR2 are DFQATT and SNEGSKA (reference sequence). The CDR3 has 12 amino acids. Trimming shortened V by 6 bases and J by 3 bases, and 11 bases separated the two germline ends. The CDR3 bases are TGCAGTGCACCTGACACGGACACTGAAGCTTTCTTT. Translated: CSAPDTDTEAFF.

The chain combines TRBV19 with TRBJ2-2; D gene ambiguous. Germline V CDR1 and CDR2: LNHDA, SQIVND (reference sequence). V was clipped by 3 bases and J by 4 bases, with 9 bases between them. This CDR3 spans 14 amino acids. The CDR3: CASSIRAITGELFF. The CDR3 DNA sequence: TGTGCCAGTAGTATCCGCGCCATCACCGGGGAGCTGTTTTTT.

The table lists this clonotype with many counts. This chain connects TRBV7-9 to TRBJ1-4, with D possibly matching TRBD1 (6 bases). Deletions cut 3 bases from V and 0 bases from J, with 8 bases between. CDR3 length: 15 residues. In germline, CDR1 is SEHNR, CDR2 FQNEAQ (reference sequence). Here the CDR3 DNA reads TGTGCCAGCAGCTTCACAGGGTCAACTAATGAAAAACTGTTTTTT. It codes for CASSFTGSTNEKLFF.

The table lists this clonotype with a few counts. CDR3 protein: CASSLSDRATEAFF. The CDR3 DNA reads as TGTGCCAGCAGTTTATCTGACAGGGCCACTGAAGCTTTCTTT. The chain joins TRBV27 to TRBJ1-1; 7 bases map to TRBD1. Germline V gene sequence: CDR1 MNHEY, CDR2 SMNVEV (reference sequence). The CDR3 runs to 14 residues. V gave up 0 bases and J gave up 4 bases; unmatched junction bases: 2.

This clonotype showed up many times. This chain links TRBV7-3 with TRBJ2-5; 9 positions agree with TRBD1. V gave up 5 bases and J gave up 4 bases; unmatched junction bases: 5. CDR1 SGHTA and CDR2 FQGTGA come from the germline V gene. The CDR3 has 14 amino acids. CDR3 sequence (DNA): TGTGCCAGCAGCCGGACAGGGGAGGGAGAGACCCAGTACTTC. This gives the protein CASSRTGEGETQYF.

This clonotype has a count of ten or more. The CDR3 spells CASSLARGLAGRKSSYNEQFF. CDR3 sequence (DNA): TGTGCCAGCAGCTTAGCCCGAGGACTAGCGGGGCGCAAAAGCTCCTACAATGAGCAGTTCTTC. The chain employs TRBV7-2 and TRBJ2-1; TRBD2 matches 12 bases. V was pared by 0 bases and J by 0 bases, with 12 bases of the junction left unmatched. Germline loops: CDR1 SGHTA, CDR2 FQGNSA. The CDR3 consists of 21 residues.

This clonotype has at least ten counts. The rearrangement uses TRBV5-1 and TRBJ2-2; either TRBD1 or TRBD2 may supply D (5 bases each). The CDR3 runs 16 residues. Trimming took off 0 bases at V and 3 bases at J, with 12 bases between the two ends. Germline CDR1 and CDR2: SGHRS and YFSETQ. As DNA, the CDR3 is TGCGCCAGCAGCTTGGATGGGGGAGTCGACACCGGGGAGCTGTTTTTT. This sequence encodes CASSLDGGVDTGELFF.

In its sample, this clonotype was seen many times. The V and J genes are TRBV6-1 and TRBJ1-3; D not resolved. The CDR3 totals 15 residues. CDR1 MNHNS and CDR2 SASEGT come from the germline V gene. V shed 5 bases and J shed 0 bases, with 11 bases lying between them. The CDR3, as DNA: TGTGCCAGCAGTTACTCGCTTCACTCTGGAAACACCATATATTTT. As protein: CASSYSLHSGNTIYF.

This clonotype was detected a few times. The genes are TRBV5-1 and TRBJ1-3; 7 bases map to TRBD1. Germline-derived CDR1 and CDR2 are SGHRS and YFSETQ. This CDR3 region has 14 residues. J gave up 7 bases and V 4 bases, and 8 bases lay outside the gene matches. CDR3 DNA sequence: TGCGCCAGCAGCCCGACAGGGCCAGTGAACACCATATATTTT. It is translated as CASSPTGPVNTIYF.

This clonotype came up many times. This chain links TRBV9 with TRBJ1-4; 10 bases match TRBD1. Germline V gene data show CDR1 as SGDLS and CDR2 as YYNGEE. Trimming at V came to 4 bases and at J to 8 bases, leaving 8 bases not matched to a gene. The CDR3 totals 15 residues. CDR3 in DNA: TGTGCCAGCAGCCCCCGTGGGACAGGGGTAGAAAAACTGTTTTTT. It yields the protein CASSPRGTGVEKLFF. Full variable domain (outside the CDR3, taken from reference TRBV9 and TRBJ1-4): DSGVTQTPKHLITATGQRVTLRCSPRSGDLSVYWYQQSLDQGLQFLIQYYNGEERAKGNILERFSAQQFPDLHSELNLSSLELGDSALYFCASSPRGTGVEKLFFGSGTQLSVL.

This clonotype was found many times. This sequence joins TRBV20-1 and TRBJ2-7; 8 nucleotides line up with TRBD1. Trimming cost V 3 bases and J 1 base; bases outside gene matches: 5. Germline V gives CDR1 DFQATT, CDR2 SNEGSKA (reference sequence). The CDR3 is 14 amino acids. The CDR3 here is CSARWQGASYEQYF. CDR3 nucleotide sequence: TGCAGTGCTAGGTGGCAGGGGGCATCCTACGAGCAGTACTTC.

This clonotype was recorded at least ten times. The chain links TRBV12-3 or TRBV12-4 to TRBJ2-7, with TRBD2 identical over 13 bases. V shed 6 bases, J shed 2 bases, and the junction held 4 bases outside the gene matches. The CDR3 is made up of 15 amino acids. For the CDR3, the DNA is TGTGCCAGCAGAAGGACTAGCGGGGGTACCTACGAGCAGTACTTC. Its translation: CASRRTSGGTYEQYF.